The 25 T cell receptor beta chains listed next were all sequenced from one sample in a study of tumor-infiltrating lymphocytes in primary liver carcinoma. A primer matching the constant region was used to make TCR beta cDNA from approximately 500 ng of total RNA. Employing slightly modified ARM-PCR, three nested multiplex PCR rounds were run, and these gave rise to the TCR beta libraries. The first two PCR rounds, approximately 10 cycles each, used TRBV1-TRBV30 forward primers and a C-beta reverse primer. TCRdb fed the multiplex PCR reads into MiXCR, producing one record per CDR3 protein. The sample yields 320,000 or so distinct CDR3 sequences, 65% seen once. Both blood RNA, taken from unsorted whole blood, and germline DNA were extracted. The source material was peripheral blood. Every receptor here comes from a middle-aged man with primary liver carcinoma and hepatitis B virus infection.

Judged by abundance, this clonotype is medium-sized. The rearrangement links TRBV29-1 to TRBJ2-3, with D perhaps matching TRBD2 (7 bases). The CDR3 spans 13 residues. Germline CDR1 SQVTM, CDR2 ANQGSEA. V was pared by 6 bases and J by 5 bases, with 15 bases between. This CDR3 is CSVRTGGGDTQYF. CDR3 nucleotides: TGCAGCGTCCGGACGGGGGGCGGAGATACGCAGTATTTT.

In its sample, this clonotype was seen once. A read error is possible here, since a much larger clone lies one base away. This chain connects TRBV6-1 to TRBJ2-7; D might be TRBD2 (6 bases). With 7 bases removed from V and 6 bases from J, the gap between germline ends came to 19 bases. The CDR3 consists of 14 residues. Germline CDR1 reads MNHNS; CDR2 reads SASEGT. CDR3 sequence (DNA): TGTGCCAGCAACCCCACGGGGGTCAGGCTCGAGCAGTACTTC. Translation gives CASNPTGVRLEQYF.

In this sample, this clonotype turned up once. A clone one base away is much larger, so this may be a read error. This rearrangement joins TRBV29-1 to TRBJ1-2; no reliable D call. Germline-derived CDR1 and CDR2 are SQVTM and ANQGSEA. With 4 bases removed from V and 6 bases from J, the gap between germline ends came to 15 bases. This CDR3 spans 13 amino acids. The CDR3 DNA follows: TGCAGCGTTGGGGCGTCCCTCGGGAATGGCTACACCTTC. This codes for CSVGASLGNGYTF.

Only one count was recorded for this clonotype. The junction departs from germline at one end; a sequencing error may be responsible. This chain links TRBV30 with TRBJ2-7, with TRBD2 as a possible D gene (6 bases). Germline V gives CDR1 GTSNPN, CDR2 SVGIG (reference sequence). The CDR3 contains 12 residues. CDR3 sequence reads: CAWNSGAYELYF. DNA for the CDR3: TGTGCCTGGAATTCGGGAGCCTACGAGCTGTACTTC.

A word on this clonotype: A much larger clonotype is one base distant, so this may be a read error. The CDR3 DNA reads TGCGCCAGCAGCCAAGAAGGGGGGAACTACTGCAATGAGCAGTTCTTC. This translates into CASSQEGGNYCNEQFF. V gene TRBV4-1 combines with J gene TRBJ2-1; D is possibly TRBD1 or TRBD2 (6 bases each). CDR3 length equals 16 residues. V lost 0 bases and J 6 bases, leaving 15 bases between the germline ends. CDR1 and CDR2 from the germline V gene are MGHRA and YSYEKL.

As for this clonotype: One junction end does not reproduce the germline sequence, and a read error may be involved. The chain has TRBV5-6 and TRBJ1-2; 9 bases line up with TRBD1. This CDR3 has 15 residues. Germline values: CDR1 SGHDT, CDR2 YYEEEE. The CDR3 nucleotides are TGTGCCAGCAGCTTGTTTACAGGGGGCGACTATGACTACACCTTC. Protein product: CASSLFTGGDYDYTF. Combining the CDR3 with reference TRBV5-6 and TRBJ1-2 gives the whole variable domain DAGVTQSPTHLIKTRGQQVTLRCSPKSGHDTVSWYQQALGQGPQFIFQYYEEEERQRGNFPDRFSGHQFPNYSSELNVNALLLGDSALYLCASSLFTGGDYDYTFGSGTRLTVV.

Note on this clonotype: Mismatch with germline at one junction end may stem from a read error. The V and J genes are TRBV14 and TRBJ2-6; D might be TRBD1 (5 bases). The CDR3 totals 15 residues. Germline V lookup: CDR1 SGHDN, CDR2 FVKESK. The CDR3 DNA reads as TGTGCCAGCAGTCAAGGCACAGCTGGGGCCAACATCCTGACTTTC. Translation: CASSQGTAGANILTF.

About this clonotype: Being one base from a much bigger clone, this may be a read error. The chain joins TRBV6-7 to TRBJ1-5; 7 nucleotides match TRBD1. TRBV6-7 is noted as an ORF with a role that remains uncertain. The CDR3 consists of 18 residues. The ends lost 4 bases at V and 6 bases at J; junction bases unmatched: 18. The CDR3 sequence: CASSCCLGSKDRLQPQHF. CDR3 in DNA: TGTGCCAGCAGTTGTTGCCTCGGGTCGAAGGACAGGCTTCAGCCCCAGCATTTT.

In this sample, this clonotype turned up many times. This chain uses TRBV10-2 with TRBJ2-7; 8 bases agree with TRBD1. V lost 8 bases to trimming and J lost 3 bases; unmatched junction nucleotides: 6. Looked up from germline, CDR1 is WSHSY and CDR2 is SAAADI. The CDR3 is 13 amino acids. The CDR3 DNA is TGCGCCAGCGGGGGGACAGGTGACTACGAGCAGTACTTC. This codes for CASGGTGDYEQYF.

This clonotype came up many times. This sequence joins TRBV6-5 and TRBJ1-5, with D possibly TRBD1 on 5 matching bases. Trimming took 4 bases from V and 9 from J, leaving 16 bases between them. The V gene's germline CDR1 is MNHEY and CDR2 SVGAGI. The CDR3 consists of 14 residues. CDR3 nucleotides: TGTGCCAGCAGTTCCGGGACCCGGCAGGGGCCCCAGCATTTT. This translates into CASSSGTRQGPQHF.

The rearrangement uses TRBV11-2 and TRBJ2-3, with unresolved D. The V gene lost 11 bases and the J gene lost 0 bases, with 15 bases spanning the gap. Looked up from germline, CDR1 is SGHAT and CDR2 is FQNNGV. The CDR3 runs 14 residues. In nucleotides, the CDR3 is TGTGCCTGCCGGGCAGTGGAAAGCACAGATACGCAGTATTTT. Translation: CACRAVESTDTQYF.

This clonotype occurred many times. The rearrangement joins TRBV12-3 or TRBV12-4 to TRBJ1-5; 7 nucleotides match TRBD1. The CDR3 is made up of 15 amino acids. With 6 bases clipped from V and 1 base from J, the junction kept 6 bases outside the gene matches. CDR3 nucleotide sequence: TGTGCCAGCAGCCCGACAGGGACCAGCAATCAGCCCCAGCATTTT. Encoded protein: CASSPTGTSNQPQHF.

The gene calls are TRBV28 and TRBJ2-1; D call uncertain. CDR3 size: 14 residues. The germline V gene has CDR1 MDHEN and CDR2 SYDVKM. Trimming took 1 base from V and 6 from J, leaving 10 bases between them. As DNA, the CDR3 is TGTGCCAGCAGTTTATCCGGATCCACCAATGAGCAGTTCTTC. It specifies CASSLSGSTNEQFF.

A remark on this clonotype: One end of the junction is discordant with germline, which a read error may explain. The chain is built from TRBV11-2 and TRBJ2-2; perhaps TRBD2 as D (6 bases). The CDR3 has 12 amino acids. Per germline, CDR1 SGHAT and CDR2 FQNNGV. The CDR3 region is CVSSQWGGEPFF. As DNA, the CDR3 is TGTGTCAGCAGCCAATGGGGCGGGGAGCCGTTTTTT.

V usage is TRBV9 and J usage is TRBJ1-6; 7 positions match TRBD1. Trimming removed 4 bases from V and 10 bases from J; junction bases left unmatched: 8. The CDR3 length is 14 residues. Looked up from germline, CDR1 is SGDLS and CDR2 is YYNGEE. The CDR3 DNA reads as TGTGCCAGCAGCCCCAGGCAGGGGGAATCACCCCTCCACTTT. This sequence encodes CASSPRQGESPLHF.

CDR3 sequence reads: CATSDTRDRAYKQYF. The DNA for the CDR3 is TGTGCCACCAGTGATACCCGGGACAGGGCGTACAAGCAGTACTTC. The V and J genes are TRBV24-1 and TRBJ2-7; 9 positions match TRBD1. CDR1 and CDR2 from the germline V gene are KGHDR and SFDVKD. Losses at the gene ends were 3 bases for V and 8 bases for J; bases not matched to a gene: 10. This CDR3 has 15 amino acids.

About this clonotype: This may be a read error, as it is one base from a much larger clone. This chain connects TRBV6-5 to TRBJ2-1; D remains unclear. Germline CDR1 and CDR2: MNHEY and SVGAGI. This CDR3 is built from 15 residues. The CDR3 coding sequence is TGTGCCAGCAGTTACGGCTCGGGCTCCTGCAATGAGCAGTTCTTC. Translated, it gives CASSYGSGSCNEQFF.

With respect to this clonotype: Because the CDR3 is missing its conserved closing phenylalanine or tryptophan, this is likely a read error. This chain links TRBV5-1 with TRBJ2-5, with a tentative D call TRBD2 (5 bases). Germline V lookup: CDR1 SGHRS, CDR2 YFSETQ. CDR3 length: 15 residues. V was cut by 4 bases and J by 5 bases, with 18 bases left in between. In DNA, the CDR3 is TGCGCCAGCAGCCCAACCCCCTCAGCGGAGGAGACCCAGTACTCC. Translating gives CASSPTPSAEETQYS.

The J gene is TRBJ2-7, the V gene TRBV29-1; 8 bases are a match to TRBD2. The CDR3 length is 14 residues. Germline-derived CDR1 and CDR2 are SQVTM and ANQGSEA. Trimming cost V 4 bases and J 5 bases; bases outside gene matches: 10. DNA of the CDR3: TGCAGCGTTGGAGAGCCCAGCGGGAGCGACGAGCAGTACTTC. Its translation is CSVGEPSGSDEQYF.

This clonotype was observed many times. V is TRBV10-1 and J is TRBJ2-2; TRBD2 is a possible D gene (6 bases). The V gene's germline CDR1 is WNHNN and CDR2 SYGVQD (reference sequence). Trimming shortened V by 11 bases and J by 1 base, and 14 bases separated the two germline ends. CDR3 length: 14 amino acids. CDR3 nucleotides: TGCGCCTCCCAACCGGGGGAGAACACCGGGGAGCTGTTTTTT. Translating gives CASQPGENTGELFF.

In regard to this clonotype: This may arise from a read error, as a much more abundant clone is one base away. The rearrangement uses TRBV6-6 and TRBJ1-6; no reliable D call. The CDR3 is made up of 16 amino acids. Germline V gives CDR1 MNHNY, CDR2 SVGAGI (reference sequence). The CDR3 sequence: CASSPGSSSYNSPHHF. CDR3 DNA: TGTGCCAGCAGTCCGGGTTCGAGCTCCTATAATTCACCCCACCACTTT.

The chain recombines TRBV5-5 with TRBJ2-1; D might be TRBD2 (6 bases). Germline CDR1 and CDR2: SGHKS and YYEKEE (reference sequence). V lost 4 bases and J lost 6, with 14 bases in between. The CDR3 contains 14 residues. DNA of the CDR3: TGTGCCAGCAGCCGGGAGACAGAGAGCAATGAGCAGTTCTTC. Its protein is CASSRETESNEQFF.

As regards this clonotype: Because the CDR3 is missing its conserved closing phenylalanine or tryptophan, this is likely a read error. V usage is TRBV6-2 or TRBV6-3 and J usage is TRBJ2-3, with D unclear. V lost 2 bases and J 0 bases, leaving 9 bases between the germline ends. The CDR3 runs 15 residues. The germline gives CDR1 MNHEY, CDR2 SVGEGT. CDR3 nucleotides: TGTGCCAGCAGTTACCCGGCAGGTAGCACAGATACGCAGTATCTT. Its translation is CASSYPAGSTDTQYL.

In the case of this clonotype: Being one base from a much bigger clone, this may be a read error. The J gene is TRBJ2-2, the V gene TRBV30, with 8 positions matching TRBD1. The CDR3 is 12 amino acids. Germline V gene data show CDR1 as GTSNPN and CDR2 as SVGIG (reference sequence). The CDR3 region has the DNA TGTGTCTGGACAGGGTACACCGGGGAGCTGTTTTTT. It is translated as CVWTGYTGELFF. Combining the CDR3 with reference TRBV30 and TRBJ2-2 gives the whole variable domain SQTIHQWPATLVQPVGSPLSLECTVEGTSNPNLYWYRQAAGRGLQLLFYSVGIGQISSEVPQNLSASRPQDRQFILSSKKLLLSDSGFYLCVWTGYTGELFFGEGSRLTVL.

On this clonotype: This may arise from a read error, as a much more abundant clone is one base away. The chain combines TRBV6-5 with TRBJ2-7; 10 nucleotides line up with TRBD1. The CDR3 runs 15 residues. V trimming: 6 bases; J trimming: 7 bases; junction bases outside the gene matches: 12. Looked up from germline, CDR1 is MNHEY and CDR2 is SVGAGI. CDR3 nucleotides: TGTGCCAGCAGGCGAGTGGAGGGACAGGGGTATGAGCAGTACTTC. Translation: CASRRVEGQGYEQYF.